The rows below give T cell receptor beta chains drawn from one sample of a study of blood T cell repertoires in COVID-19. Using immunoSEQ multiplex PCR, the repertoire was profiled, and TCRdb retains in-frame clones only, with some absent. The sample has 250,000 or so clones; 86% are singletons. Sequences were obtained from peripheral blood. These receptors were obtained from a man aged 60-69 years with acute or convalescent COVID-19. Both conserved end residues are part of each CDR3. A D gene is named only where the DNA matches it firmly. Not every row has a clone size; where given, it reads once, few, many or a size class.

clone_size: -; j_call: TRBJ2-5; d_call: TRBD1; v_call: TRBV9; cdr3_aa: CASSARTGEGVETQYF; cdr3_nt: TGTGCCAGCAGCGCACGGACAGGGGAGGGCGTAGAGACCCAGTACTTC
clone_size: once; j_call: TRBJ1-5; d_call: -; v_call: TRBV28; cdr3_aa: CASTPPGGNQPQHF; cdr3_nt: TGTGCCAGTACCCCCCCGGGGGGCAATCAGCCCCAGCATTTT
clone_size: -; j_call: TRBJ1-4; d_call: TRBD1; v_call: TRBV27; cdr3_aa: CASSLGMGQPKF; cdr3_nt: TGTGCCAGCAGTCTTGGCATGGGACAGCCAAAATTT
clone_size: -; j_call: TRBJ2-3; d_call: -; v_call: TRBV12-5; cdr3_aa: CASGPGRAGNTDTQYF; cdr3_nt: TGTGCTAGTGGTCCGGGGCGCGCGGGAAACACAGATACGCAGTATTTT
clone_size: -; j_call: TRBJ2-3; d_call: -; v_call: TRBV4-1; cdr3_aa: CASSPRQGATDTQYF; cdr3_nt: TGCGCCAGCAGCCCCCGGCAGGGCGCAACAGATACGCAGTATTTT
clone_size: few; j_call: TRBJ2-7; d_call: TRBD1; v_call: TRBV18; cdr3_aa: CASSPRSRGPGEQYF; cdr3_nt: TGTGCCAGCTCACCAAGATCCAGGGGGCCGGGCGAGCAGTACTTC
clone_size: -; j_call: TRBJ2-7; d_call: TRBD2; v_call: TRBV28; cdr3_aa: CASRTGTSGRNGVYEQYF; cdr3_nt: TGTGCCAGCAGAACCGGGACTAGCGGGAGGAATGGTGTCTACGAGCAGTACTTC
clone_size: once; j_call: TRBJ2-7; d_call: TRBD2; v_call: TRBV5-8; cdr3_aa: CASSRRLAGEQYF; cdr3_nt: TGTGCCAGCAGCCGTCGACTAGCGGGAGAGCAGTACTTC
clone_size: -; j_call: TRBJ2-5; d_call: TRBD1; v_call: TRBV7-3; cdr3_aa: CASSLVGQGDSFETQYF; cdr3_nt: TGTGCCAGCAGCCTGGTGGGACAGGGGGATAGTTTTGAGACCCAGTACTTC
clone_size: -; j_call: TRBJ1-5; d_call: TRBD1; v_call: TRBV2; cdr3_aa: CASRGTGTNQPQHF; cdr3_nt: TGTGCCAGCAGAGGGACAGGCACGAATCAGCCCCAGCATTTT
clone_size: -; j_call: TRBJ1-5; d_call: -; v_call: TRBV3-1/TRBV3-2; cdr3_aa: CASSQGRGAQPQHF; cdr3_nt: TGTGCCAGCAGCCAAGGAAGAGGCGCGCAGCCCCAGCATTTT
clone_size: -; j_call: TRBJ1-4; d_call: -; v_call: TRBV7-9; cdr3_aa: CASSLQMGPSVDEKLFF; cdr3_nt: TGTGCCAGCAGCCTCCAGATGGGGCCGTCGGTAGATGAAAAACTGTTTTTT
clone_size: -; j_call: TRBJ2-2; d_call: -; v_call: TRBV19; cdr3_aa: CASSDRQDTGELFF; cdr3_nt: TGTGCCAGTAGTGACAGACAGGACACCGGGGAGCTGTTTTTT
clone_size: -; j_call: TRBJ2-3; d_call: TRBD2; v_call: TRBV27; cdr3_aa: CASSSVGTSGVIGTDTQYF; cdr3_nt: TGTGCCAGCAGTTCCGTCGGGACTAGCGGGGTCATCGGCACAGATACGCAGTATTTT
clone_size: -; j_call: TRBJ2-7; d_call: -; v_call: TRBV9; cdr3_aa: CASSVATESYEQYF; cdr3_nt: TGTGCCAGCAGCGTAGCAACAGAGTCCTACGAGCAGTACTTC
clone_size: -; j_call: TRBJ2-6; d_call: -; v_call: TRBV7-3; cdr3_aa: CASSLQGTGANVLTF; cdr3_nt: TGTGCCAGCAGCTTACAGGGAACTGGGGCCAACGTCCTGACTTTC
clone_size: -; j_call: TRBJ2-3; d_call: TRBD2; v_call: TRBV7-2; cdr3_aa: CASSAPGLAGADTQYF; cdr3_nt: TGTGCCAGCAGCGCTCCTGGACTAGCGGGAGCAGATACGCAGTATTTT
clone_size: -; j_call: TRBJ2-7; d_call: TRBD1; v_call: TRBV27; cdr3_aa: CASSPATGGGEQYF; cdr3_nt: TGTGCCAGCAGTCCGGCGACAGGGGGCGGCGAGCAGTACTTC
clone_size: few; j_call: TRBJ2-6; d_call: -; v_call: TRBV6-2/TRBV6-3; cdr3_aa: CASSRGGQLGANVLTF; cdr3_nt: TGTGCCAGCAGTAGAGGAGGGCAGCTTGGGGCCAACGTCCTGACTTTC
clone_size: -; j_call: TRBJ2-7; d_call: TRBD2; v_call: TRBV11-2; cdr3_aa: CASNSPAGGGGYEQYF; cdr3_nt: TGTGCCAGCAACTCCCCGGCGGGCGGGGGGGGCTACGAGCAGTACTTC
clone_size: -; j_call: TRBJ2-7; d_call: TRBD1; v_call: TRBV6-1; cdr3_aa: CASGRQGIGEQYF; cdr3_nt: TGTGCCAGCGGACGACAGGGGATCGGCGAGCAGTACTTC
clone_size: few; j_call: TRBJ2-1; d_call: -; v_call: TRBV5-8; cdr3_aa: CASSLGRAYNEQFF; cdr3_nt: TGTGCCAGCAGCTTGGGGCGGGCTTACAATGAGCAGTTCTTC
clone_size: -; j_call: TRBJ2-1; d_call: -; v_call: TRBV15; cdr3_aa: CATSRDGASGEQFF; cdr3_nt: TGTGCCACCAGCAGAGACGGAGCGAGTGGTGAGCAGTTCTTC
clone_size: -; j_call: TRBJ2-7; d_call: TRBD2; v_call: TRBV28; cdr3_aa: CASSRGGGPLHEQYF; cdr3_nt: TGTGCCAGCAGTCGGGGGGGTGGGCCACTCCACGAGCAGTACTTC
clone_size: -; j_call: TRBJ2-2; d_call: TRBD2; v_call: TRBV18; cdr3_aa: CASSPGLASPGELFF; cdr3_nt: TGTGCCAGCTCACCCGGACTAGCTTCGCCCGGGGAGCTGTTTTTT
clone_size: -; j_call: TRBJ2-3; d_call: TRBD2; v_call: TRBV4-3; cdr3_aa: CASSQDSGRYTDTQYF; cdr3_nt: TGCGCCAGCAGCCAGGATAGCGGGAGGTACACAGATACGCAGTATTTT
clone_size: -; j_call: TRBJ2-7; d_call: TRBD2; v_call: TRBV11-2; cdr3_aa: CASSFSGVTSGTREQYF; cdr3_nt: TGTGCCAGCAGCTTCTCCGGAGTCACTAGCGGGACGAGAGAGCAGTACTTC
clone_size: -; j_call: TRBJ2-7; d_call: -; v_call: TRBV5-1; cdr3_aa: CASSLGRNYEQYF; cdr3_nt: TGCGCCAGCAGCTTGGGGCGGAACTACGAGCAGTACTTC
clone_size: -; j_call: TRBJ1-5; d_call: -; v_call: TRBV30; cdr3_aa: CAWSDKGGDQPQHF; cdr3_nt: TGTGCCTGGAGCGATAAGGGGGGGGATCAGCCCCAGCATTTT
clone_size: -; j_call: TRBJ1-5; d_call: -; v_call: TRBV7-8; cdr3_aa: CASSLAADSNQPQHF; cdr3_nt: TGTGCCAGCAGCTTAGCGGCGGATAGCAATCAGCCCCAGCATTTT
clone_size: once; j_call: TRBJ1-5; d_call: -; v_call: TRBV5-8; cdr3_aa: CASSLVQGINHQPQHF; cdr3_nt: TGTGCCAGCAGCCTAGTTCAGGGAATTAATCACCAGCCCCAGCATTTT
clone_size: -; j_call: TRBJ1-6; d_call: -; v_call: TRBV7-2; cdr3_aa: CASSLAPVGRGNSPLHF; cdr3_nt: TGTGCCAGCAGCTTAGCCCCGGTAGGACGGGGAAATTCACCCCTCCACTTT
clone_size: -; j_call: TRBJ1-2; d_call: -; v_call: TRBV24-1; cdr3_aa: CATSAGRSNYGYTF; cdr3_nt: TGTGCCACCAGTGCTGGCCGAAGTAACTATGGCTACACCTTC
clone_size: -; j_call: TRBJ2-1; d_call: -; v_call: TRBV6-4; cdr3_aa: CASSRRLGDNEQFF; cdr3_nt: TGTGCCAGCAGTAGGAGGTTGGGAGACAATGAGCAGTTCTTC
clone_size: -; j_call: TRBJ2-4; d_call: -; v_call: TRBV19; cdr3_aa: CASSPTGQRLAKNIQYF; cdr3_nt: TGTGCCAGTAGTCCAACAGGACAGAGACTAGCCAAAAACATTCAGTACTTC
clone_size: -; j_call: TRBJ2-5; d_call: -; v_call: TRBV5-8; cdr3_aa: CASSFDGSEVRETQYF; cdr3_nt: TGTGCCAGCAGCTTTGACGGGTCGGAGGTCCGCGAGACCCAGTACTTC
clone_size: once; j_call: TRBJ1-6; d_call: TRBD1; v_call: TRBV6-1; cdr3_aa: CASSEATGTNSPLHF; cdr3_nt: TGTGCCAGCAGTGAAGCGACAGGGACTAATTCACCCCTCCACTTT
clone_size: -; j_call: TRBJ2-1; d_call: TRBD2; v_call: TRBV20-1; cdr3_aa: CSASRLAGGNEQFF; cdr3_nt: TGCAGTGCTAGTCGGCTAGCGGGAGGAAATGAGCAGTTCTTC
clone_size: -; j_call: TRBJ1-4; d_call: -; v_call: TRBV19; cdr3_aa: CASSIERARREKLFF; cdr3_nt: TGTGCCAGTAGTATCGAACGGGCCCGGAGGGAAAAACTGTTTTTT
clone_size: -; j_call: TRBJ2-1; d_call: -; v_call: TRBV7-2; cdr3_aa: CASSLNRGGYNEQFF; cdr3_nt: TGTGCCAGCAGCTTAAACAGGGGGGGGTACAATGAGCAGTTCTTC
clone_size: -; j_call: TRBJ2-2; d_call: -; v_call: TRBV29-1; cdr3_aa: CSVEDVQNGELFF; cdr3_nt: TGCAGCGTTGAAGATGTGCAGAACGGGGAGCTGTTTTTT
clone_size: few; j_call: TRBJ1-1; d_call: -; v_call: TRBV7-3; cdr3_aa: CASSSTPGATEAFF; cdr3_nt: TGTGCCAGCAGCTCCACGCCGGGTGCCACTGAAGCTTTCTTT
clone_size: -; j_call: TRBJ2-1; d_call: TRBD2; v_call: TRBV5-5; cdr3_aa: CASSLVRPGLALNEQFF; cdr3_nt: TGTGCCAGCAGCTTGGTTCGGCCGGGACTAGCGTTAAATGAGCAGTTCTTC
clone_size: -; j_call: TRBJ2-7; d_call: TRBD2; v_call: TRBV7-8; cdr3_aa: CASSAGLAEGGLF; cdr3_nt: TGTGCCAGCAGCGCGGGACTAGCGGAGGGGGGGCTCTTC
clone_size: -; j_call: TRBJ1-5; d_call: -; v_call: TRBV20-1; cdr3_aa: CSVGAQPQHF; cdr3_nt: TGCAGTGTTGGGGCTCAGCCCCAGCATTTT
clone_size: -; j_call: TRBJ2-7; d_call: TRBD1; v_call: TRBV6-5; cdr3_aa: CASSPGDSSYEQYF; cdr3_nt: TGTGCCAGCAGTCCCGGGGACAGCTCCTACGAGCAGTACTTC
clone_size: -; j_call: TRBJ1-5; d_call: -; v_call: TRBV19; cdr3_aa: CASSIRAGNQPQHF; cdr3_nt: TGTGCCAGTAGTATAAGGGCAGGGAATCAGCCCCAGCATTTT
clone_size: -; j_call: TRBJ2-5; d_call: -; v_call: TRBV4-3; cdr3_aa: CASSPSDTDQETQYF; cdr3_nt: TGCGCCAGCAGCCCCTCGGACACCGATCAAGAGACCCAGTACTTC
clone_size: -; j_call: TRBJ1-2; d_call: -; v_call: TRBV9; cdr3_aa: CASSVSGVRGYTF; cdr3_nt: TGTGCCAGCAGCGTATCAGGGGTCCGGGGCTACACCTTC
clone_size: once; j_call: TRBJ2-2; d_call: TRBD2; v_call: TRBV24-1; cdr3_aa: CATSRTSGNTGELFF; cdr3_nt: TGTGCCACCAGTCGGACTAGCGGGAACACCGGGGAGCTGTTTTTT
clone_size: few; j_call: TRBJ2-5; d_call: TRBD1; v_call: TRBV28; cdr3_aa: CASSLGQGAAGGQETQYF; cdr3_nt: TGTGCCAGCAGCCTTGGACAGGGGGCTGCGGGAGGTCAAGAGACCCAGTACTTC